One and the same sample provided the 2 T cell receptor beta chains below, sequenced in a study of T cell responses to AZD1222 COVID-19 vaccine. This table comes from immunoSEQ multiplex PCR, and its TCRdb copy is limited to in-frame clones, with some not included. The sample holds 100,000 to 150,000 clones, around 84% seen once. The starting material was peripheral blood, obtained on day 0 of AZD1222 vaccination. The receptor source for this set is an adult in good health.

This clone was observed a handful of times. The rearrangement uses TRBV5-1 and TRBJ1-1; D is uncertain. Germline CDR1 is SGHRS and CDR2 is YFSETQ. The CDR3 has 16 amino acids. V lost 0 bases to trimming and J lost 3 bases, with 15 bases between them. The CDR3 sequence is CASSLAGLGMDTEAFF. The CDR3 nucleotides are TGCGCCAGCAGCTTGGCAGGACTCGGAATGGACACTGAAGCTTTCTTT.

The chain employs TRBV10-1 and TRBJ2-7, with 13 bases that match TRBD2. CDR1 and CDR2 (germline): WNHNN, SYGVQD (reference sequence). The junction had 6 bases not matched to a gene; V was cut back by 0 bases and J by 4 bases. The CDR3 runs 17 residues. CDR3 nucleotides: TGCGCCAGCAGTGAGTCCGGACTAGCGGGAGCCTGGTACGAGCAGTACTTC. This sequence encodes CASSESGLAGAWYEQYF.